These 31 T cell receptor beta chains came from one sample sequenced in a study of CD8+CD57+ T cells in acquired aplastic anemia. Profiles of TCR beta VDJ and CDR3 were generated from a genomic DNA template. TCRdb passed the reads through MiXCR, listing each CDR3 protein once. The sample lists 150,000 to 200,000 distinct CDR3 sequences; 35% to 50% were seen once. Sample: sorted CD4+, CD8+, or CD8+CD57+ T cells (not recorded which) from PBMCs. The source of these receptors is a human donor in good health.

The chain uses TRBV7-8 and TRBJ2-1; 7 bases fit TRBD1. Germline V gene lookup returns CDR1 SGHVS and CDR2 FQNEAQ. V lost 8 bases and J lost 5; bases outside the gene matches: 9. CDR3 length: 14 residues. CDR3 residues: CASAVGTANNEQFF. The CDR3 nucleotides are TGTGCCAGCGCGGTAGGGACAGCTAACAATGAGCAGTTCTTC.

This clonotype has more than one count but fewer than ten. This chain links TRBV2 with TRBJ2-2; no definite D call. Trimming took 7 bases from V and 2 from J, leaving 8 bases between them. Germline V gives CDR1 SNHLY, CDR2 FYNNEI. The CDR3 covers 13 residues. In DNA form, the CDR3 reads TGTGCCAGCATACTCCGTAACACCGGGGAGCTGTTTTTT. This translates into CASILRNTGELFF.

This clonotype has ten or more counts. The chain links TRBV6-1 to TRBJ2-7; the D gene could be TRBD1 or TRBD2 (6 bases each). CDR1 is MNHNS and CDR2 is SASEGT in the germline V gene. The length of the CDR3 is 14 residues. Trimming left V 6 bases short and J 5 bases short, with 17 bases between. CDR3 DNA sequence: TGTGCCAGCAGCCTGCAGGGGACTCCCGACGAGCAGTACTTC. It codes for CASSLQGTPDEQYF.

This clonotype was picked up many times. V is TRBV15 and J is TRBJ2-2; 8 positions agree with TRBD1. The CDR3 is made up of 16 amino acids. CDR1 is LNHNV, CDR2 YYDKDF, per germline (reference sequence). V was pared by 0 bases and J by 4 bases, with 4 bases of the junction left unmatched. CDR3 protein: CATSRDQGAVTGELFF. The CDR3 nucleotides read TGTGCCACCAGCAGAGATCAGGGGGCAGTCACCGGGGAGCTGTTTTTT.

The table lists this clonotype with a few counts. The chain couples TRBV2 to TRBJ1-1, with TRBD1 matching over 9 bases. V was pared by 6 bases and J by 1 base, with 6 bases of the junction left unmatched. The CDR3 runs 15 residues. CDR1 and CDR2 (germline): SNHLY, FYNNEI. This chain's CDR3 is CASRSQGARNTEAFF. In DNA form, the CDR3 reads TGTGCCAGCAGGTCACAGGGGGCGCGGAACACTGAAGCTTTCTTT. Full variable domain (outside the CDR3, taken from reference TRBV2 and TRBJ1-1): EPEVTQTPSHQVTQMGQEVILRCVPISNHLYFYWYRQILGQKVEFLVSFYNNEISEKSEIFDDQFSVERPDGSNFTLKIRSTKLEDSAMYFCASRSQGARNTEAFFGQGTRLTVV.

This clonotype showed up many times. V and J are TRBV12-3 or TRBV12-4 and TRBJ2-1, with 11 bases matching TRBD2. The CDR3 has 15 amino acids. V gave up 2 bases and J gave up 7 bases; unmatched junction bases: 4. The CDR3 protein is CASSLSASGRNEQFF. The CDR3 nucleotides read TGTGCCAGCAGTTTATCTGCTAGCGGGAGGAATGAGCAGTTCTTC.

The sample holds one count of this clonotype. One junction end does not reproduce the germline sequence, and a read error may be involved. The chain carries TRBV3-1 and TRBJ2-3, with 9 bases identical to TRBD2. This CDR3 region has 15 residues. CDR1 and CDR2 (germline): LGHDT, YNNKEL (reference sequence). The CDR3 DNA follows: TGTGCCAGCAGCCCCCTAGCGGGACGCACAGATACACAGTATTTT. Its protein is CASSPLAGRTDTQYF.

The rearrangement uses TRBV20-1 and TRBJ2-5; D possibly matches TRBD1 or TRBD2 (6 bases each). Germline V gives CDR1 DFQATT, CDR2 SNEGSKA (reference sequence). Trimming took off 3 bases at V and 5 bases at J, with 13 bases between the two ends. The CDR3 covers 13 residues. CDR3 amino acids: CSARRGAEETQYF. The CDR3 coding sequence is TGCAGTGCTAGGAGGGGGGCCGAGGAGACCCAGTACTTC.

Turning to this clonotype: It may be a read error: a sequence one base away is much more abundant. This CDR3 reads CASSFSGSRDNEQFF. The CDR3 nucleotides read TGTGCCAGCAGTTTTAGCGGGAGTAGGGACAATGAGCAGTTCTTC. This chain connects TRBV12-3 or TRBV12-4 to TRBJ2-1; TRBD2 aligns across 9 bases. The junction had 5 bases not matched to a gene; V was cut back by 3 bases and J by 5 bases. The CDR3 sequence is 15 residues long.

This chain links TRBV2 with TRBJ2-7; D possibly matches TRBD1 or TRBD2 (5 bases each). The CDR3 contains 15 residues. Trimming left V 4 bases short and J 0 bases short, with 13 bases between. Germline-derived CDR1 and CDR2 are SNHLY and FYNNEI. The CDR3 loop reads CASSGGPITSYEQYF. The CDR3 DNA is TGTGCCAGCAGTGGGGGACCGATCACCTCCTACGAGCAGTACTTC.

J is TRBJ2-1 and V is TRBV20-1; TRBD2 aligns across 11 bases. Looked up from germline, CDR1 is DFQATT and CDR2 is SNEGSKA (reference sequence). V lost 1 base and J lost 7; bases outside the gene matches: 0. This CDR3 has 13 amino acids. The DNA for the CDR3 is TGCAGTGCTAGAGGACTAGCGGGAAATGAGCAGTTCTTC. Translated, it gives CSARGLAGNEQFF.

The chain employs TRBV7-9 and TRBJ1-1; D is ambiguous. Looked up from germline, CDR1 is SEHNR and CDR2 is FQNEAQ (reference sequence). The V end lost 6 bases, the J end lost 0 bases, and 8 bases lay between the germline ends. The CDR3 spans 13 residues. The CDR3 DNA is TGTGCCAGCAGTTTATGGGTGAACACTGAAGCTTTCTTT. This translates into CASSLWVNTEAFF. The variable domain in full, with the rest retrieved from reference TRBV7-9 and TRBJ1-1, is DTGVSQNPRHKITKRGQNVTFRCDPISEHNRLYWYRQTLGQGPEFLTYFQNEAQLEKSRLLSDRFSAERPKGSFSTLEIQRTEQGDSAMYLCASSLWVNTEAFFGQGTRLTVV.

The chain recombines TRBV7-2 with TRBJ1-2; D is perhaps TRBD1 (6 bases). There are 14 residues in the CDR3. Germline lookup yields CDR1 SGHTA and CDR2 FQGNSA. V lost 5 bases to trimming and J lost 6 bases, with 16 bases between them. The CDR3 reads CASSTTQGRNGYTF. CDR3 in DNA: TGTGCCAGCAGCACGACACAGGGTAGGAATGGCTACACCTTC.

This clonotype was detected many times. The chain combines TRBV6-1 with TRBJ2-1; D is uncertain. The germline V and J ends were trimmed by 5 bases and 9 bases, with 17 bases remaining between them. The V gene's germline CDR1 is MNHNS and CDR2 SASEGT. This CDR3 has 14 amino acids. CDR3 DNA: TGTGCCAGCAGTAGAAACTTTGACTCGCCTGAGCAGTTCTTC. Its translation is CASSRNFDSPEQFF.

The V call is TRBV24-1, the J call TRBJ2-2, with D possibly matching TRBD1 (6 bases). V was clipped by 3 bases and J by 2 bases, with 9 bases between them. Germline CDR1 reads KGHDR; CDR2 reads SFDVKD. This CDR3 contains 15 residues. The CDR3 here is CATSDPGTNTGELFF. In nucleotides, the CDR3 is TGTGCCACCAGTGATCCCGGGACAAACACCGGGGAGCTGTTTTTT.

This clonotype was observed a handful of times. V is TRBV11-1 and J is TRBJ2-5; D is perhaps TRBD1 (5 bases). Trimming cost V 5 bases and J 1 base, with 11 bases left between them. This CDR3 spans 14 amino acids. CDR1 SGHAT and CDR2 FQDESV come from the germline V gene (reference sequence). The chain's CDR3 is CASSPDRAQETQYF. The CDR3 coding sequence is TGTGCCAGCAGCCCCGACAGAGCCCAAGAGACCCAGTACTTC.

V gene TRBV20-1 combines with J gene TRBJ2-3; D possibly matches TRBD1 or TRBD2 (5 bases each). Germline V gene sequence: CDR1 DFQATT, CDR2 SNEGSKA (reference sequence). The V end was cut by 6 bases, the J end by 3 bases, with 13 bases between. This CDR3 region has 13 residues. Here the CDR3 reads CSAPGARTDTQYF. The DNA for the CDR3 is TGCAGTGCCCCCGGGGCGCGGACAGATACGCAGTATTTT.

Ten or more counts support this clonotype. The chain recombines TRBV13 with TRBJ2-5, with 13 bases identical to TRBD2. Losses at the gene ends were 5 bases for V and 4 bases for J; bases not matched to a gene: 10. Germline V gives CDR1 PRHDT, CDR2 FYEKMQ (reference sequence). CDR3 size: 17 residues. The chain's CDR3 is CASSPSQLAGGRETQYF. The DNA of the CDR3 is TGTGCCAGCAGCCCGAGTCAACTAGCGGGAGGGCGAGAGACCCAGTACTTC.

This clonotype was seen only a few times. The chain combines TRBV29-1 with TRBJ2-7; the D gene is possibly TRBD2 (7 bases). The CDR3 has 11 amino acids. Germline loops: CDR1 SQVTM, CDR2 ANQGSEA. The germline V and J ends were trimmed by 5 bases and 3 bases, with 8 bases remaining between them. The DNA for the CDR3 is TGCAGCGTTAGGGGGGGCTACGAGCAGTACTTC. Residues: CSVRGGYEQYF.

There are many counts of this clonotype. The V and J genes are TRBV20-1 and TRBJ2-2, with D uncertain. The CDR3 loop spans 12 amino acids. The V and J ends lost 3 bases and 3 bases respectively, with 5 bases between them. Per germline, CDR1 DFQATT and CDR2 SNEGSKA (reference sequence). Written as DNA, the CDR3 is TGCAGTGCTAGCGTCTACACCGGGGAGCTGTTTTTT. As protein: CSASVYTGELFF.

This clonotype was found a few times. V is TRBV6-1 and J is TRBJ2-1, with 9 bases that match TRBD2. The germline V gene has CDR1 MNHNS and CDR2 SASEGT. J lost 4 bases, V lost 6 bases, and 13 bases had no gene match. The CDR3 loop spans 17 amino acids. In DNA, the CDR3 is TGTGCCAGCAGAAGACAGATGTGGACTAGCGAGTACAATGAGCAGTTCTTC. Encoded protein: CASRRQMWTSEYNEQFF.

This clonotype was detected many times. The V and J genes are TRBV24-1 and TRBJ2-3; 10 bases line up with TRBD2. After removal of 3 bases from V and 3 bases from J, the junction contained 8 bases not matched to a gene. CDR3 length: 17 amino acids. Germline V gives CDR1 KGHDR, CDR2 SFDVKD. The CDR3 spells CATSDRTSGRETDTQYF. CDR3 sequence (DNA): TGTGCCACCAGTGATCGGACTAGCGGCCGGGAGACAGATACGCAGTATTTT.

This chain joins TRBV27 and TRBJ2-4; D remains ambiguous. This CDR3 contains 15 residues. The germline gives CDR1 MNHEY, CDR2 SMNVEV (reference sequence). The V end lost 4 bases, the J end lost 4 bases, and 14 bases lay between the germline ends. CDR3 nucleotides: TGTGCCAGCAGTTACGCCAGAAACTTTAAAAACATTCAGTACTTC. Amino acid sequence: CASSYARNFKNIQYF.

This clonotype was picked up many times. The chain is built from TRBV7-9 and TRBJ2-6, with D perhaps TRBD1 or TRBD2 (5 bases each). The CDR3 covers 17 residues. With 5 bases removed from V and 4 bases from J, the gap between germline ends came to 18 bases. CDR1 is SEHNR and CDR2 is FQNEAQ in the germline V gene (reference sequence). As DNA, the CDR3 is TGTGCCAGCAGCGGGGACGGGATTAGGTCGGGGGCCAACGTCCTGACTTTC. Its protein is CASSGDGIRSGANVLTF.

This clonotype has only a few counts. The gene calls are TRBV24-1 and TRBJ2-5, with a weak D call TRBD2 (6 bases). The CDR3 is 14 residues long. Germline V gene lookup returns CDR1 KGHDR and CDR2 SFDVKD. V was pared by 7 bases and J by 5 bases, with 16 bases between. The CDR3: CATRSAGREETQYF. DNA for the CDR3: TGTGCCACCAGAAGTGCAGGTCGGGAGGAGACCCAGTACTTC.

J is TRBJ1-1 and V is TRBV6-1; D uncertain. The CDR3 is 13 residues long. V lost 7 bases and J lost 0, with 9 bases in between. Germline V gene sequence: CDR1 MNHNS, CDR2 SASEGT. The CDR3 reads CASTNDMNTEAFF. The CDR3, as DNA: TGTGCCAGCACTAACGACATGAACACTGAAGCTTTCTTT.

This sequence joins TRBV5-6 and TRBJ2-7, with TRBD1 identical over 7 bases. V shed 2 bases and J 3 bases; nucleotides not matched to a gene: 5. The CDR3 has 14 amino acids. The germline V gene has CDR1 SGHDT and CDR2 YYEEEE. The CDR3 nucleotides are TGTGCCAGCAGCTTTTACGGACAGGTCTACGAGCAGTACTTC. Protein sequence: CASSFYGQVYEQYF.

V usage is TRBV10-3 and J usage is TRBJ2-7, with D possibly being TRBD1 (7 bases). Trimming shortened V by 4 bases and J by 2 bases, and 18 bases separated the two germline ends. The CDR3 covers 16 residues. Germline CDR1 reads ENHRY; CDR2 reads SYGVKD. The CDR3 DNA is TGTGCCATCAGTGCTCAGGGGGGCGCGGGTACCTACGAGCAGTACTTC. It specifies CAISAQGGAGTYEQYF.

This clonotype occurred a few times. This sequence joins TRBV24-1 and TRBJ2-7, with TRBD2 identical over 7 bases. The germline V gene encodes CDR1 KGHDR and CDR2 SFDVKD. Trimming took 5 bases from V and 3 from J; bases not matched to a gene: 6. The CDR3 is made up of 14 amino acids. The CDR3 protein is CATSGSGLHYEQYF. Here the CDR3 DNA reads TGTGCCACCAGTGGTTCGGGACTACACTACGAGCAGTACTTC.

This clonotype was counted many times. The chain couples TRBV20-1 to TRBJ2-3, with 9 bases identical to TRBD1. The CDR3 sequence is 15 residues long. CDR1 and CDR2 (germline): DFQATT, SNEGSKA (reference sequence). V gave up 1 base and J gave up 2 bases; unmatched junction bases: 4. In DNA form, the CDR3 reads TGCAGTGCTAGAGCCGGGACAGGGCCCACAGATACGCAGTATTTT. This gives the protein CSARAGTGPTDTQYF.

The chain has TRBV10-3 and TRBJ1-3; no clear D. This CDR3 is built from 14 residues. From germline, CDR1 is ENHRY and CDR2 SYGVKD. Trimming cost V 3 bases and J 1 base, with 7 bases left between them. CDR3 sequence (DNA): TGTGCCATCAGTGAACTAGGTTCTGGAAACACCATATATTTT. Translation gives CAISELGSGNTIYF.